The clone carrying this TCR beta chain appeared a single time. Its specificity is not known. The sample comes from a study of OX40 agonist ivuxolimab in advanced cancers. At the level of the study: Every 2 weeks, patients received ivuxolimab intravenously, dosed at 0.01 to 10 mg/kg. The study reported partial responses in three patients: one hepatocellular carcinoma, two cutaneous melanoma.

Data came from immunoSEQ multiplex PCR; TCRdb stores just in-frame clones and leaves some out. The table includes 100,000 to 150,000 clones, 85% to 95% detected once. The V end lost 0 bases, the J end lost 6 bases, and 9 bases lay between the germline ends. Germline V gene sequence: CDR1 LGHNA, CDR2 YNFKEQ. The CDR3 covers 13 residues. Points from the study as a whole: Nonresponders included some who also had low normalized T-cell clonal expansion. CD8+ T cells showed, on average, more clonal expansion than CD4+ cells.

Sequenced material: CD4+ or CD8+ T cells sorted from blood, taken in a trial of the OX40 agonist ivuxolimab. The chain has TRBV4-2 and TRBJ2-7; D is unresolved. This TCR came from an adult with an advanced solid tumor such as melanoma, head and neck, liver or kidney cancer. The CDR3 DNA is TGTGCCAGCAGCCAAGACCCGGGTTCCGAGCAGTACTTC. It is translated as CASSQDPGSEQYF.